One and the same sample provided the 30 T cell receptor beta chains below, sequenced in a study of T-cell reconstitution after alpha-beta-depleted transplantation in children. Library preparation (for TCRbeta) was performed with unique molecular identifiers. TCRdb ran MiXCR on the PCR reads and lists one entry per CDR3 protein. Among hundreds of thousands of distinct CDR3 sequences, roughly 15% were seen once, and the ten largest hold just under 5%. Sample: PBMCs, mostly from graft donor cells, taken 360 days after TCRalphabeta/CD19-depleted stem cell transplant. All receptors come from a male patient under 18 who had a stem cell transplant for acute lymphoblastic leukemia, so the T cells may come from the graft donor.

In this sample, this clonotype turned up a few times. V and J are TRBV19 and TRBJ1-1, with 8 bases lining up with TRBD1. Losses at the gene ends were 4 bases for V and 5 bases for J; bases not matched to a gene: 6. CDR1 and CDR2 (germline): LNHDA, SQIVND (reference sequence). This CDR3 spans 14 amino acids. The CDR3, as DNA: TGTGCCAGTAGTACGGACAGGGAAGGGACTGAAGCTTTCTTT. Encoded protein: CASSTDREGTEAFF.

This clonotype was detected only a few times. The J gene is TRBJ2-3, the V gene TRBV7-3; D uncertain. This CDR3 region has 14 residues. Trimming took off 3 bases at V and 2 bases at J, with 9 bases between the two ends. Germline assignment: CDR1 SGHTA and CDR2 FQGTGA. CDR3 residues: CASSLIGNTDTQYF. In DNA, the CDR3 is TGTGCCAGCAGCTTGATTGGGAACACAGATACGCAGTATTTT.

The table lists this clonotype with a few counts. The J gene is TRBJ2-6, the V gene TRBV5-1; the D gene is possibly TRBD1 (5 bases). The V gene lost 4 bases and the J gene lost 0 bases, with 17 bases spanning the gap. The germline gives CDR1 SGHRS, CDR2 YFSETQ. This CDR3 is 18 amino acids long. The CDR3 here is CASSPLTRQISGANVLTF. Written as DNA, the CDR3 is TGCGCCAGCAGCCCTCTTACCCGACAGATCTCTGGGGCCAACGTCCTGACTTTC.

V is TRBV11-1 and J is TRBJ2-1; 13 nucleotides agree with TRBD2. This CDR3 contains 19 residues. J was trimmed by 1 base and V by 0 bases; bases with no gene match: 6. Germline V gene sequence: CDR1 SGHAT, CDR2 FQDESV (reference sequence). The CDR3 region has the DNA TGTGCCAGCAGCTTAGCCGGACTAGCGGGAGCCCGGTCCTACAATGAGCAGTTCTTC. Residues: CASSLAGLAGARSYNEQFF.

The chain uses TRBV20-1 and TRBJ2-7, with D perhaps being TRBD1 or TRBD2 (6 bases each). Trimming left V 6 bases short and J 0 bases short, with 15 bases between. The CDR3 is made up of 14 amino acids. CDR1 and CDR2 from the germline V gene are DFQATT and SNEGSKA (reference sequence). CDR3 in amino acids: CSAGMGGSSYEQYF. CDR3 DNA sequence: TGCAGTGCGGGGATGGGGGGCAGCTCCTACGAGCAGTACTTC.

The gene calls are TRBV29-1 and TRBJ1-1; D not resolved. The CDR3 has 11 residues. Germline V CDR1 and CDR2: SQVTM, ANQGSEA. Trimming cost V 4 bases and J 1 base, with 4 bases left between them. The CDR3 nucleotides read TGCAGCGTTGGGCCGAACACTGAAGCTTTCTTT. As protein: CSVGPNTEAFF.

This clonotype was seen many times. The DNA of the CDR3 is TGCGCCAGCAGCGCAGGCCATCCGAACACCGGGGAGCTGTTTTTT. It is translated as CASSAGHPNTGELFF. The chain carries TRBV5-1 and TRBJ2-2, with D hard to call. The V and J ends lost 4 bases and 0 bases respectively, with 10 bases between them. The CDR3 runs 15 residues. CDR1 and CDR2 (germline): SGHRS, YFSETQ.

This clonotype was picked up many times. The CDR3 spells CATSSRLAVTYEQYF. DNA for the CDR3: TGTGCCACCAGCAGCCGACTAGCGGTGACCTACGAGCAGTACTTC. The V call is TRBV15, the J call TRBJ2-7; 9 bases map to TRBD2. The CDR3 has 15 amino acids. V shed 3 bases, J shed 2 bases, and the junction held 5 bases outside the gene matches. The germline CDR1 and CDR2 sequences are LNHNV and YYDKDF (reference sequence).

The chain carries TRBV5-6 and TRBJ2-2; no firm D call. CDR3 length equals 14 residues. CDR1 and CDR2 from the germline V gene are SGHDT and YYEEEE. V was pared by 3 bases and J by 4 bases, with 10 bases between. The CDR3 sequence: CASSSASATGELFF. DNA of the CDR3: TGTGCCAGCAGCTCCGCCAGCGCCACCGGGGAGCTGTTTTTT.

The V gene is TRBV7-7, the J gene TRBJ2-2, with 14 positions matching TRBD2. Germline loops: CDR1 SSHAT, CDR2 FNYEAQ (reference sequence). The CDR3 runs 19 residues. J lost 6 bases, V lost 5 bases, and 14 bases had no gene match. In DNA, the CDR3 is TGTGCCAGCAGCCTACGACTAGCGGGAGGGCCGTTGGAATCCGGGGAGCTGTTTTTT. Translation: CASSLRLAGGPLESGELFF.

The J gene is TRBJ1-2, the V gene TRBV11-2; D perhaps matches TRBD1 (5 bases). Germline V gene data show CDR1 as SGHAT and CDR2 as FQNNGV. V was shortened by 2 bases and J by 4 bases, with 23 bases between the two germline ends. The CDR3 is 18 amino acids. CDR3 nucleotides: TGTGCCAGCAGCTTAATCCTGCGGTGGGACCCCGGGCCCTATGGCTACACCTTC. It yields the protein CASSLILRWDPGPYGYTF.

The chain combines TRBV7-3 with TRBJ2-1; possibly TRBD1 or TRBD2 for D (5 bases each). This CDR3 has 14 residues. Trimming shortened V by 5 bases and J by 7 bases, and 15 bases separated the two germline ends. Germline V CDR1 and CDR2: SGHTA, FQGTGA. CDR3 sequence reads: CASSQWGSGNEQFF. Written as DNA, the CDR3 is TGTGCCAGCAGCCAGTGGGGGTCCGGGAATGAGCAGTTCTTC. The entire variable domain, with the rest obtained from reference TRBV7-3 and TRBJ2-1, is as follows: GAGVSQTPSNKVTEKGKYVELRCDPISGHTALYWYRQSLGQGPEFLIYFQGTGAADDSGLPNDRFFAVRPEGSVSTLKIQRTERGDSAVYLCASSQWGSGNEQFFGPGTRLTVL.

V is TRBV7-8 and J is TRBJ2-4; D uncertain. Trimming shortened V by 1 base and J by 0 bases, and 10 bases separated the two germline ends. This CDR3 region has 16 residues. Looked up from germline, CDR1 is SGHVS and CDR2 is FQNEAQ. The CDR3 loop reads CASSLGQQKAKNIQYF. The CDR3 DNA reads as TGTGCCAGCAGCTTAGGACAACAGAAAGCCAAAAACATTCAGTACTTC.

This sequence joins TRBV7-9 and TRBJ2-5; 7 nucleotides align to TRBD2. V dropped 3 bases and J dropped 5; count of bases not matched to a gene: 6. There are 14 residues in the CDR3. The germline CDR1 and CDR2 sequences are SEHNR and FQNEAQ (reference sequence). Written as DNA, the CDR3 is TGTGCCAGCAGCTTCCAGGCGGGAGAGGAGACCCAGTACTTC. Its protein is CASSFQAGEETQYF.

In this sample, this clonotype turned up a few times. The rearrangement links TRBV3-1 to TRBJ2-7, with TRBD1 matching 8 bases. The V and J ends lost 6 bases and 3 bases, in that order; junction bases with no gene match: 19. The CDR3 totals 18 residues. Germline V gene data show CDR1 as LGHDT and CDR2 as YNNKEL (reference sequence). DNA for the CDR3: TGTGCCAGCAGTCGTCAACTCCCCGGGACAGGCGACTTCTACGAGCAGTACTTC. Translating gives CASSRQLPGTGDFYEQYF.

This clonotype was counted a few times. The chain has TRBV19 and TRBJ1-1, with no clear D. Germline values: CDR1 LNHDA, CDR2 SQIVND (reference sequence). The germline V and J ends were trimmed by 3 bases and 3 bases, with 14 bases remaining between them. The CDR3 runs to 15 residues. This chain's CDR3 is CASSIIENTYTEAFF. For the CDR3, the DNA is TGTGCCAGTAGTATCATTGAGAACACCTACACTGAAGCTTTCTTT.

About this clonotype: This may arise from a read error, as a much more abundant clone is one base away. CDR3 in amino acids: CASSLAPGSSYEHYF. The CDR3 DNA follows: TGTGCCAGCAGTTTAGCTCCTGGGTCCTCCTACGAGCACTACTTC. V gene TRBV12-3 or TRBV12-4 combines with J gene TRBJ2-7; D is uncertain. CDR3 length: 15 amino acids.

The chain employs TRBV19 and TRBJ2-1; the D gene is possibly TRBD2 (5 bases). V lost 5 bases to trimming and J lost 5 bases, with 10 bases between them. Per germline, CDR1 LNHDA and CDR2 SQIVND (reference sequence). This CDR3 region has 13 residues. CDR3 DNA: TGTGCCAGTAGTCTCCAGCGGAACAATGAGCAGTTCTTC. Its translation is CASSLQRNNEQFF.

The sample holds many counts of this clonotype. The chain employs TRBV5-1 and TRBJ2-1; D may be TRBD2 (6 bases). Trimming removed 0 bases from V and 0 bases from J, with 7 bases in between. The CDR3 covers 15 residues. The germline gives CDR1 SGHRS, CDR2 YFSETQ. The CDR3 reads CASSLDGSSYNEQFF. As DNA, the CDR3 is TGCGCCAGCAGCTTGGACGGGAGCTCCTACAATGAGCAGTTCTTC.

The J gene is TRBJ2-7, the V gene TRBV7-9; a weak D match, TRBD2 (5 bases). The CDR3 runs to 18 residues. V shed 2 bases and J shed 3 bases, with 23 bases lying between them. Germline loops: CDR1 SEHNR, CDR2 FQNEAQ (reference sequence). DNA for the CDR3: TGTGCCAGCAGCTTATCTCCAATAAGGCGGGCAGGATTCTACGAGCAGTACTTC. Amino acids: CASSLSPIRRAGFYEQYF.

This clonotype was seen a few times. CDR3 sequence reads: CASSFGRNYGYTF. The CDR3 coding sequence is TGCGCCAGCAGCTTTGGGAGGAACTATGGCTACACCTTC. The rearrangement links TRBV5-1 to TRBJ1-2; D is ambiguous. The V and J ends lost 2 bases and 2 bases respectively, with 7 bases between them. In germline, CDR1 is SGHRS, CDR2 YFSETQ. This CDR3 comprises 13 residues.

In its sample, this clonotype was seen a few times. The chain combines TRBV20-1 with TRBJ2-4; D assignment may be TRBD1 or TRBD2 (5 bases each). CDR1 DFQATT and CDR2 SNEGSKA come from the germline V gene (reference sequence). Between the trimmed V and J ends, which lost 6 bases and 3 bases, there was a span of 15 bases. CDR3 length: 14 amino acids. In DNA, the CDR3 is TGCAGTGCGGGGGACCTCGGAGGCAAAAACATTCAGTACTTC. Its translation is CSAGDLGGKNIQYF.

This clonotype has just a few counts. V and J are TRBV5-6 and TRBJ2-7; no firm D call. Trimming took off 0 bases at V and 1 base at J, with 11 bases between the two ends. Germline V CDR1 and CDR2: SGHDT, YYEEEE. The CDR3 runs to 15 residues. CDR3 protein: CASSLVADLSYEQYF. CDR3 DNA: TGTGCCAGCAGCTTGGTCGCGGACCTATCCTACGAGCAGTACTTC.

This clonotype showed up just once. CDR3 bases: TGCGCCAGCAGCTTGTCCCGGGACAGGGGGCCGAGGGAGCAGTACTTC. It is translated as CASSLSRDRGPREQYF. V gene TRBV5-1 combines with J gene TRBJ2-7; 12 nucleotides agree with TRBD1. This CDR3 region has 16 residues. With 1 base clipped from V and 7 bases from J, the junction kept 9 bases outside the gene matches. Germline V CDR1 and CDR2: SGHRS, YFSETQ.

This clonotype was observed a handful of times. This sequence joins TRBV7-2 and TRBJ2-2; the D gene is possibly TRBD1 (6 bases). Between the trimmed V and J ends, which lost 5 bases and 8 bases, there was a span of 21 bases. The CDR3 runs to 16 residues. Germline values: CDR1 SGHTA, CDR2 FQGNSA. CDR3 amino acids: CASSTRRTARSGELFF. In DNA, the CDR3 is TGTGCCAGCAGCACCCGTCGGACAGCACGGTCTGGGGAGCTGTTTTTT.

This clonotype was detected only a few times. V gene TRBV2 combines with J gene TRBJ2-4; 8 nucleotides line up with TRBD1. Germline loops: CDR1 SNHLY, CDR2 FYNNEI. The CDR3 runs 16 residues. V lost 5 bases to trimming and J lost 7 bases; unmatched junction nucleotides: 13. CDR3 DNA sequence: TGTGCCAGCAGTCCCGCAGGACAGGGAGGTCGGAACATTCAGTACTTC. This encodes CASSPAGQGGRNIQYF.

This chain links TRBV7-8 with TRBJ2-2; TRBD2 agrees at 9 bases. From germline, CDR1 is SGHVS and CDR2 FQNEAQ. V dropped 2 bases and J dropped 7; count of bases not matched to a gene: 8. The CDR3 totals 16 residues. In nucleotides, the CDR3 is TGTGCCAGCAGCTTAAAGAGCGGGAGGATCTTCGGGGAGCTGTTTTTT. This sequence encodes CASSLKSGRIFGELFF. The complete variable domain, with remaining parts taken from reference TRBV7-8 and TRBJ2-2, reads GAGVSQSPRYKVAKRGQDVALRCDPISGHVSLFWYQQALGQGPEFLTYFQNEAQLDKSGLPSDRFFAERPEGSVSTLKIQRTQQEDSAVYLCASSLKSGRIFGELFFGEGSRLTVL.

In its sample, this clonotype was seen many times. The chain uses TRBV21-1 and TRBJ2-7. TRBV21-1 is a pseudogene locus. The CDR3 has 14 residues. In nucleotides, the CDR3 is TGTGCCAGCAGCAAAGTAAGGTCGCTCTACGAGCAGTACTTC. This gives the protein CASSKVRSLYEQYF.

This rearrangement joins TRBV20-1 to TRBJ1-1; 8 bases are shared with TRBD1. The V gene's germline CDR1 is DFQATT and CDR2 SNEGSKA (reference sequence). The CDR3 totals 16 residues. The V segment lost 3 bases and the J segment 6 bases; nucleotides outside the gene matches: 15. The CDR3 coding sequence is TGCAGTGCTAGTAGGCAGGGGGCCCCCAAAAGGTCTGAAGCTTTCTTT. It encodes CSASRQGAPKRSEAFF.

CDR3: CASEAVGPPLTF. CDR3 nucleotides: TGTGCCAGCGAGGCGGTGGGCCCCCCCCTAACCTTC. The chain joins TRBV6-4 to TRBJ1-2, with no clear D. CDR1 and CDR2 (germline): MRHNA, SNTAGT. The CDR3 consists of 12 residues. V was shortened by 8 bases and J by 14 bases, with 21 bases between the two germline ends.